Listed here are 14 T cell receptor beta chains from one sample, sequenced in a study of graft-versus-host responses after intestinal transplantation. TCRdb keeps only in-frame clones here, not all; method: immunoSEQ multiplex PCR. The table has over 100,000 clones, around 94% seen once. Their antigens remain unidentified. The sample consisted of unstimulated CD4+ T cells sorted from spleen or lymph node cells, taken before transplant. These receptors all come from a human donor who was the organ donor for an intestinal transplant.

This chain's CDR3 is CASSPGDYNEQFF. CDR3 coding DNA: TGTGCCAGCAGCCCAGGGGATTACAATGAGCAGTTCTTC. The genes are TRBV7-6 and TRBJ2-1; TRBD1 is a possible D gene (6 bases). Per germline, CDR1 SGHVS and CDR2 FNYEAQ. CDR3 length equals 13 residues. Between the trimmed V and J ends, which lost 5 bases and 4 bases, there was a span of 9 bases.

This clone was observed a single time. The CDR3 DNA reads as TGTGCCAGCAGCCGACAGGGAGGAGAGACCCAGTACTTC. This sequence encodes CASSRQGGETQYF. The gene calls are TRBV7-2 and TRBJ2-5; weak D call: TRBD1 (7 bases). Per germline, CDR1 SGHTA and CDR2 FQGNSA. The CDR3 extends over 13 amino acids. V was pared by 5 bases and J by 4 bases, with 11 bases between.

This clone was observed a single time. The chain combines TRBV7-8 with TRBJ2-2, with a possible D match to TRBD2 (6 bases). The CDR3 is 14 residues long. Germline V gene data show CDR1 as SGHVS and CDR2 as FQNEAQ. The V gene lost 8 bases and the J gene lost 5 bases, with 15 bases spanning the gap. The CDR3 region is CASYGTSRTGELFF. The CDR3 coding sequence is TGTGCCAGCTATGGGACTTCTCGAACCGGGGAGCTGTTTTTT. The full variable domain, in which reference TRBV7-8 and TRBJ2-2 provide the parts outside the CDR3, is GAGVSQSPRYKVAKRGQDVALRCDPISGHVSLFWYQQALGQGPEFLTYFQNEAQLDKSGLPSDRFFAERPEGSVSTLKIQRTQQEDSAVYLCASYGTSRTGELFFGEGSRLTVL.

This clone appeared a single time. This sequence joins TRBV6-5 and TRBJ1-2; 11 bases map to TRBD1. J gave up 8 bases and V 6 bases, and 8 bases lay outside the gene matches. CDR1 and CDR2 (germline): MNHEY, SVGAGI. The CDR3 consists of 14 residues. The CDR3 here is CASRDRGLGGGYTF. The CDR3 DNA is TGTGCCAGCAGGGACAGGGGGCTTGGAGGGGGCTACACCTTC.

The chain couples TRBV10-2 to TRBJ2-7; TRBD2 is a possible D gene (5 bases). V lost 9 bases and J lost 2, with 17 bases in between. CDR1 WSHSY and CDR2 SAAADI come from the germline V gene. This CDR3 is 14 amino acids long. This CDR3 reads CASPHLASTYEQYF. CDR3 DNA: TGCGCCAGTCCTCACTTAGCGTCCACCTACGAGCAGTACTTC.

The rearrangement joins TRBV6-5 to TRBJ2-3; TRBD1 might be the D (6 bases). Germline CDR1 reads MNHEY; CDR2 reads SVGAGI. This CDR3 is built from 15 residues. Trimming removed 4 bases from V and 2 bases from J, with 13 bases in between. The CDR3 region is CASSSRGHLTDTQYF. DNA for the CDR3: TGTGCCAGCAGTTCAAGGGGACACCTCACAGATACGCAGTATTTT.

The rearrangement joins TRBV27 to TRBJ1-4; D call uncertain. CDR1 is MNHEY, CDR2 SMNVEV, per germline (reference sequence). The CDR3 runs 14 residues. Trimming stripped 8 bases from V and 8 bases from J, with 18 bases between. The CDR3 spells CASARAGFGEKLFF. DNA of the CDR3: TGTGCCAGCGCGAGGGCAGGCTTTGGCGAAAAACTGTTTTTT. Looking up the rest from reference TRBV27 and TRBJ1-4 gives the full variable domain: EAQVTQNPRYLITVTGKKLTVTCSQNMNHEYMSWYRQDPGLGLRQIYYSMNVEVTDKGDVPEGYKVSRKEKRNFPLILESPSPNQTSLYFCASARAGFGEKLFFGSGTQLSVL.

The chain is built from TRBV4-3 and TRBJ2-2; no definite D call. Germline CDR1 reads LGHNA; CDR2 reads YSLEER. CDR3 length: 16 amino acids. V gave up 0 bases and J gave up 5 bases, with 13 bases separating them. The CDR3 is CASSQERAAVTGELFF. DNA for the CDR3: TGCGCCAGCAGCCAAGAACGGGCCGCGGTAACCGGGGAGCTGTTTTTT.

This chain links TRBV11-2 with TRBJ2-7; D not resolved. V gave up 0 bases and J gave up 1 base, with 7 bases separating them. CDR1 is SGHAT and CDR2 is FQNNGV in the germline V gene. The CDR3 has 14 amino acids. The CDR3 here is CASSLDRVSYEQYF. CDR3 DNA: TGTGCCAGCAGCTTAGATAGGGTTTCCTACGAGCAGTACTTC.

This chain joins TRBV5-8 and TRBJ2-4; 8 nucleotides align to TRBD1. V dropped 1 base and J dropped 6; count of bases not matched to a gene: 0. CDR1 is SGHTS and CDR2 is YDEGEE in the germline V gene. The length of the CDR3 is 13 residues. The CDR3 loop reads CASSLTGGNIQYF. As DNA, the CDR3 is TGTGCCAGCAGCTTGACAGGGGGAAACATTCAGTACTTC.

The gene calls are TRBV28 and TRBJ1-2, with 7 bases matching TRBD1. Germline lookup yields CDR1 MDHEN and CDR2 SYDVKM. The junction had 2 bases not matched to a gene; V was cut back by 4 bases and J by 0 bases. The CDR3 covers 14 residues. The CDR3 sequence: CASSSTGTNYGYTF. In DNA, the CDR3 is TGTGCCAGCAGTTCGACAGGGACTAACTATGGCTACACCTTC.

This chain links TRBV6-1 with TRBJ2-3; 10 bases agree with TRBD1. Germline V gives CDR1 MNHNS, CDR2 SASEGT. CDR3 length: 15 residues. J gave up 2 bases and V 6 bases, and 5 bases lay outside the gene matches. The CDR3 loop reads CASSSGTGVTDTQYF. In DNA form, the CDR3 reads TGTGCCAGCAGCTCCGGGACAGGGGTCACAGATACGCAGTATTTT.

V usage is TRBV5-1 and J usage is TRBJ2-2; D is undetermined. The germline V gene has CDR1 SGHRS and CDR2 YFSETQ. Trimming took 6 bases from V and 6 from J, leaving 12 bases between them. This CDR3 has 13 residues. The CDR3 spells CASKDQAAGELFF. The CDR3 coding sequence is TGCGCCAGCAAGGACCAGGCAGCCGGGGAGCTGTTTTTT.

The gene calls are TRBV25-1 and TRBJ1-4; 10 nucleotides agree with TRBD1. The germline gives CDR1 MGHDK, CDR2 SYGVNS. The CDR3 covers 17 residues. J gave up 8 bases and V 0 bases, and 9 bases lay outside the gene matches. In DNA form, the CDR3 reads TGTGCCAGCAGTGAATACTATGGAGGACAGGGGGAGGAAAAACTGTTTTTT. It translates to CASSEYYGGQGEEKLFF.